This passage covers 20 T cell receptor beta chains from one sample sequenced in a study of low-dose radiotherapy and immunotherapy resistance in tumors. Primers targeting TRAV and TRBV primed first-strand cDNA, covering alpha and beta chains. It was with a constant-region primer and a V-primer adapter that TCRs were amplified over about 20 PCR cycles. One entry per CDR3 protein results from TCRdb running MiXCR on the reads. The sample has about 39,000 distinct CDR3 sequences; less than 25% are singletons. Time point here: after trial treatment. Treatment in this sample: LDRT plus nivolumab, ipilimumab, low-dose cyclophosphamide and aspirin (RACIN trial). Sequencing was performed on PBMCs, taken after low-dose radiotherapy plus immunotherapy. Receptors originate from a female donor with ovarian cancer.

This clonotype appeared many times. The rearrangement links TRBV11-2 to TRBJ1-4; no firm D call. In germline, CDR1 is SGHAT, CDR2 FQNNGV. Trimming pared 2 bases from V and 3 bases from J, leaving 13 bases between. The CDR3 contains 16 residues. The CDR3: CASSLNTGRSNEKLFF. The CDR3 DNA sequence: TGTGCCAGCAGCTTAAACACCGGGCGGTCTAATGAAAAACTGTTTTTT.

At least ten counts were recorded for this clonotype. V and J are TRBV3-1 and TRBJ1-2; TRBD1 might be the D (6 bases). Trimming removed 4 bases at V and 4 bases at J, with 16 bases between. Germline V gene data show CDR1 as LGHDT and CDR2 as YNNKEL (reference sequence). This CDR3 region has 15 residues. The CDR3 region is CASSLHQDSSYGYTF. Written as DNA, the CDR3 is TGTGCCAGCAGCCTACATCAGGACAGTAGCTATGGCTACACCTTC.

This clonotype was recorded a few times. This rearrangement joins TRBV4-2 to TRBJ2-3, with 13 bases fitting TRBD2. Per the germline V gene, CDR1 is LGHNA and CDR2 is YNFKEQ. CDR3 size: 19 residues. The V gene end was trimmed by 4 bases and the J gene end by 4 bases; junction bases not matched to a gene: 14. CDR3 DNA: TGTGCCAGCAGCCGGCAACCGCCCGGGACTAGCGGGATCGCAGATACGCAGTATTTT. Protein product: CASSRQPPGTSGIADTQYF.

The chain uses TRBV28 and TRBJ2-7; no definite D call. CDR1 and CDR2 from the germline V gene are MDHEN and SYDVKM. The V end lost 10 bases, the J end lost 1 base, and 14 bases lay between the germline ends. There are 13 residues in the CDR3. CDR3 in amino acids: CAITRPISYEQYF. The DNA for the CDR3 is TGTGCCATCACAAGACCTATTTCCTACGAGCAGTACTTC.

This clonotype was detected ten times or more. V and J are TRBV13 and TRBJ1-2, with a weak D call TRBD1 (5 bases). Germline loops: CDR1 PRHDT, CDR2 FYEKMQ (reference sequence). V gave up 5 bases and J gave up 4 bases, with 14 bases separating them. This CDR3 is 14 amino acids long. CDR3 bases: TGTGCCAGCAGCCCTGGACGGGACTCCTATGGCTACACCTTC. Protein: CASSPGRDSYGYTF.

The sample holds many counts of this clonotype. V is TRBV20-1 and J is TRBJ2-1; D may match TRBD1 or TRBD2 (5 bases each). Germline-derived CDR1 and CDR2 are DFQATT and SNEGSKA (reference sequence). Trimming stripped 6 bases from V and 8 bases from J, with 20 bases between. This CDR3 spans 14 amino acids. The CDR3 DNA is TGCAGTGCCCCCCGCCAGTGGGACGGGTATGAGCAGTTCTTC. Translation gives CSAPRQWDGYEQFF.

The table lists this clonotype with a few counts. CDR3 region: CASSAGTDLLLQYF. In DNA form, the CDR3 reads TGCGCCAGCTCAGCCGGGACGGATCTCCTTCTGCAGTACTTC. This chain uses TRBV4-1 with TRBJ2-7; tentatively, D is TRBD1 or TRBD2 (5 bases each). Per the germline V gene, CDR1 is MGHRA and CDR2 is YSYEKL. Trimming removed 8 bases from V and 9 bases from J, with 23 bases in between. The CDR3 runs 14 residues.

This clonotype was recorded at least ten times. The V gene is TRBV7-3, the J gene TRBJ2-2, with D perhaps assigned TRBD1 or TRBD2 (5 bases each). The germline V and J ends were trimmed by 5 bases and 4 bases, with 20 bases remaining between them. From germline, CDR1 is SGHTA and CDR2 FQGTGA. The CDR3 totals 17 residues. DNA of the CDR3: TGTGCCAGCAGCCCCCATGGGGGAGTAGGGTCCACCGGGGAGCTGTTTTTT. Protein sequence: CASSPHGGVGSTGELFF.

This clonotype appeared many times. CDR3 in amino acids: CASSYSGDSGNTIYF. The CDR3 DNA reads as TGTGCCAGCAGTTACAGCGGGGACTCTGGAAACACCATATATTTT. The gene calls are TRBV6-6 and TRBJ1-3; no firm D call. The CDR3 extends over 15 amino acids. Germline lookup yields CDR1 MNHNY and CDR2 SVGAGI (reference sequence). Deletions cut 2 bases from V and 0 bases from J, with 8 bases between.

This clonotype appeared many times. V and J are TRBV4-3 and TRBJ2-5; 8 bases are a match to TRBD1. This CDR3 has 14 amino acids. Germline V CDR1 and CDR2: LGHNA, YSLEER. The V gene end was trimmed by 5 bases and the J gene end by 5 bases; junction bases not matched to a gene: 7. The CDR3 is CASSMDRVRETQYF. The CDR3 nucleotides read TGCGCCAGCAGCATGGACAGGGTCCGCGAGACCCAGTACTTC.

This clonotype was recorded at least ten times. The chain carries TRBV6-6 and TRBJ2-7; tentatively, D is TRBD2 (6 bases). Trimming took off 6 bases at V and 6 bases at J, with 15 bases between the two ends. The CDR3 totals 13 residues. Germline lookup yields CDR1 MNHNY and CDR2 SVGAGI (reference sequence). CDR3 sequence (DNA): TGTGCCAGCAGCCGGGACTCCCAGGGCGAGCAGTACTTC. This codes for CASSRDSQGEQYF.

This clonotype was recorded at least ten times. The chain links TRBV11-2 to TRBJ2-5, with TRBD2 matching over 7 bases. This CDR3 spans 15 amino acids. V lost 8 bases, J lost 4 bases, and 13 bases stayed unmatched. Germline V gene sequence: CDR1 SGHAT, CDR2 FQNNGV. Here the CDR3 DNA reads TGTGCCAGCGAGAATGGGAGGGCGAGTCGAGAGACCCAGTACTTC. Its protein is CASENGRASRETQYF.

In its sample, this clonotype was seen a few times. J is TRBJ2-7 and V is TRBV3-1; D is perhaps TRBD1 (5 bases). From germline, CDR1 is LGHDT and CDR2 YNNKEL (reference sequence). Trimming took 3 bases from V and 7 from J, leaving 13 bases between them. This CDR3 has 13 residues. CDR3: CASSQGHLGEQYF. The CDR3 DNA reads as TGTGCCAGCAGCCAGGGGCATCTGGGGGAGCAGTACTTC.

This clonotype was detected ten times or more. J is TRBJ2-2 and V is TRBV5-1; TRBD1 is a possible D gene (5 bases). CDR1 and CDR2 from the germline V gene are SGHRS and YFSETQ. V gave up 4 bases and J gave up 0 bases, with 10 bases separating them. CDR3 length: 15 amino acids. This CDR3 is CASSMDTANTGELFF. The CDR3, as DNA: TGCGCCAGCAGCATGGACACTGCGAACACCGGGGAGCTGTTTTTT.

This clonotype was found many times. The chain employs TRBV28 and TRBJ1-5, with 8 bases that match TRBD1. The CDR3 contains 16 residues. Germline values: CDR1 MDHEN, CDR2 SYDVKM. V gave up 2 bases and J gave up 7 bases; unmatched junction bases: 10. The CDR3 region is CASSLTWTGSSQPQHF. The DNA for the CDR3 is TGTGCCAGCAGTTTAACTTGGACAGGGTCTTCCCAGCCCCAGCATTTT.

CDR3 nucleotides: TGCGTTGGACAGGGGGCGGAAGGCTACACCTTC. Translating it yields CVGQGAEGYTF. V and J are TRBV29-1 and TRBJ1-2; 11 bases map to TRBD1. The CDR3 has 11 amino acids. Germline CDR1 and CDR2: SQVTM and ANQGSEA.

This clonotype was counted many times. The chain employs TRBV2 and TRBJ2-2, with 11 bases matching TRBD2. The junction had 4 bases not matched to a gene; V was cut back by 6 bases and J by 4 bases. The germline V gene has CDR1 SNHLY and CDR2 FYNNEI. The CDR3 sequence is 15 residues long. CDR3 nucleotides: TGTGCCAGCAGAGCCGGGACTAGCGGCACCGGGGAGCTGTTTTTT. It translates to CASRAGTSGTGELFF. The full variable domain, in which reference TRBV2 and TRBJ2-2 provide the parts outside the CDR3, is EPEVTQTPSHQVTQMGQEVILRCVPISNHLYFYWYRQILGQKVEFLVSFYNNEISEKSEIFDDQFSVERPDGSNFTLKIRSTKLEDSAMYFCASRAGTSGTGELFFGEGSRLTVL.

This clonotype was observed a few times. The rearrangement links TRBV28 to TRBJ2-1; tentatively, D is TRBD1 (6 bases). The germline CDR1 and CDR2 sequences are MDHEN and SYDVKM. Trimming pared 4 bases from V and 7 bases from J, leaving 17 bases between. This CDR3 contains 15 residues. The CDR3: CASSSGRGRVNEQFF. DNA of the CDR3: TGTGCCAGCAGTTCCGGCAGGGGAAGGGTAAATGAGCAGTTCTTC.

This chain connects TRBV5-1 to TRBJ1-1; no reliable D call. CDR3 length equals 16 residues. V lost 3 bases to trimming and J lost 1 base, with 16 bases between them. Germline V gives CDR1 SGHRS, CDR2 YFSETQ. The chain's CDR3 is CASSSGSGAKNTEAFF. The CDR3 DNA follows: TGCGCCAGCAGCTCGGGGAGCGGCGCAAAGAACACTGAAGCTTTCTTT.

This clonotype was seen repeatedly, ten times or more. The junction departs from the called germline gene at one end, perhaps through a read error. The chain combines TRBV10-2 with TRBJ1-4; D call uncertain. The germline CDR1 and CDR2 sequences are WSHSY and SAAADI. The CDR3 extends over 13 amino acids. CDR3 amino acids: CASTGGVGEKLFF. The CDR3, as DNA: TGTGCCAGCACCGGTGGAGTGGGTGAAAAACTGTTTTTT.